The sequence of this TCR beta chain was determined in a study of T cells in Graves' hyperthyroidism and ophthalmopathy. General study results and limits: Expanded thyroid clonotypes (above 0.001) were mostly also found in blood. Progression to ophthalmopathy was predicted a median of 6.5 months early.

This sample holds PBMCs from 8 to 10 ml fresh peripheral blood. This clonotype came up many times. Antigen: not known. CDR1 is DFQATT, CDR2 SNEGSKA, per germline (reference sequence). V lost 0 bases, J lost 0 bases, and 10 bases stayed unmatched. The length of the CDR3 is 18 residues. There were TCR beta CDR3 regions amplified from RNA transcripts. An initial round of RT-PCR targeting the TCR CDR3 relied on the HTBI primer set. TCRdb redid the calling of the multiplex PCR reads with MiXCR, one entry per CDR3 protein. The data show about 580,000 distinct CDR3 sequences, with about 15% seen just once and 5.8% held by the top ten.

The specimen was blood. This TCR derives from a woman between 25 and 40 years old with Graves' hyperthyroidism that later progressed to Graves' ophthalmopathy. The rearrangement uses TRBV20-1 and TRBJ2-3; 9 bases agree with TRBD2. DNA for the CDR3: TGCAGTGCTAGAGATGGCGAAACCACTAGCGGGAGCACAGATACGCAGTATTTT. This gives the protein CSARDGETTSGSTDTQYF.